This TCR beta chain was obtained from a study of blood T cells in healthy people across ages. Study results and caveats: Older age coincided with a roughly linear decline in TCR beta diversity per million T cells.

This clonotype was found a few times. As yet, its antigen is unknown. Losses at the gene ends were 5 bases for V and 12 bases for J; bases not matched to a gene: 9. This CDR3 is 14 amino acids long. The second PCR ran roughly 6 to 11 cycles with a sample-barcoded 5' primer and J-beta primers. TCRdb used MiXCR to reprocess the 5' RACE reads, holding one entry per CDR3 protein. The data show around 1,000,000 distinct CDR3 sequences, 25% seen once. Separately, the same data were catalogued under a study of T cells of mothers and their children. In that study: Overlap in related mother-child pairs always slightly exceeded unrelated pairs, never significantly.

The rearrangement joins TRBV12-3 or TRBV12-4 to TRBJ2-1; 11 positions match TRBD2. This TCR came from a girl aged 2 to 9 in good health. The sequenced sample consisted of blood. The CDR3 DNA reads TGTGCCAGCAGTCCCCTGGGACTAGCGGATTCGCAGTTCTTC. It specifies CASSPLGLADSQFF.